The table lists the clone carrying this T cell receptor beta chain with a few counts. Its antigen is still unknown. The data stem from a study of cytomegalovirus exposure and HLA in healthy donors. Overall study findings and caveats: There were reportedly fewer N-insertions in an Asian-associated ancestry cluster than the roughly 680-donor mean, in a later analysis. The sole available immune exposure information was CMV serostatus.

V was clipped by 6 bases and J by 5 bases; unmatched bases: 4. Germline V gene sequence: CDR1 MNHEY, CDR2 SMNVEV (reference sequence). There are 14 residues in the CDR3. The PCR was carried out with 60 Vbeta primers and 13 Jbeta primers. Clones were sequenced by immunoSEQ multiplex PCR, and TCRdb holds only the in-frame ones, with some missing. Of roughly 140,000 clones listed, more than 70% are singletons. Sequencing used PBMCs. The chain recombines TRBV27 with TRBJ2-1; 10 bases line up with TRBD2. The clonotype comes from a woman between 45 and 60 years old in good health and CMV-seronegative. This CDR3 reads CASRTSGTNNEQFF. In nucleotides, the CDR3 is TGTGCCAGCAGAACTAGCGGGACGAACAATGAGCAGTTCTTC.